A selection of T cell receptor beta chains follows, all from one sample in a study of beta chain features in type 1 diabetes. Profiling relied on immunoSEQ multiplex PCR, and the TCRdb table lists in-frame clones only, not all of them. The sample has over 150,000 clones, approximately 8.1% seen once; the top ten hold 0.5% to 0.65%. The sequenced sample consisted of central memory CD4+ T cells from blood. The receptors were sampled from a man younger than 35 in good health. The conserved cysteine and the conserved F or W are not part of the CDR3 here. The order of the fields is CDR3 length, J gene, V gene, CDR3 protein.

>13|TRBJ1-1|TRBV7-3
ASSPNGQGGTEAF
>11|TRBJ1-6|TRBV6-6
ASNQGYGSPLH
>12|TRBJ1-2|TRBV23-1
ARYRTGGLGGYT
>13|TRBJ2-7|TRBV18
ASSPESGSSYEQY
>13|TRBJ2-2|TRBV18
ASSPGTVNTGELF
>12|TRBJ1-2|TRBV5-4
ASSYGGNNYGYT
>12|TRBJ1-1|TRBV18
ASSPRGGNTEAF
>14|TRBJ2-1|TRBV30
AWSVNPLIAHNEQF
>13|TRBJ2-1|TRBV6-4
ASSGAGGTNNEQF
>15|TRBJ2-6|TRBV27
ASSFLSAYSGANVLT
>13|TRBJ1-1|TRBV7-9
ASSPTWGGNTEAF
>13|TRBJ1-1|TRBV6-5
ASRTRGGARPEAF
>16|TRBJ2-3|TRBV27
ASSPPPNRIRWEDTQY
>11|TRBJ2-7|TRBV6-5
ASSRTGLHEQY
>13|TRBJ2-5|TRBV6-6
ASSQTSGGAQTQY
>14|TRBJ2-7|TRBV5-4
ASSQTGTSGRYEQY
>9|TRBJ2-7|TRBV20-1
SARLVNEQY
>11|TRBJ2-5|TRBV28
ASSGEDQETQY
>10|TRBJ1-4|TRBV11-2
ASAGSNEKLF
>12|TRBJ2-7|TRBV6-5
ASSYTDRENEQY
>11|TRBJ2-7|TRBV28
ASSRAGGNEQY
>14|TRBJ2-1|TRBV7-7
ASSLGGLAPYNEQF
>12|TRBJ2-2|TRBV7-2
ASSSTNGVGELF
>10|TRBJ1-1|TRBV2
ASSVRGPEAF
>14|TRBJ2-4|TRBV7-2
ASSLDGLAGENIQY
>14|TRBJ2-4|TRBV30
AWSRGLGGSGDIQY
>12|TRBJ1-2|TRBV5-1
ASSSEGLGYGYT
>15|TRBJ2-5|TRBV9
ASSARGDTSGSETQY